Sequencing of this TCR beta chain was carried out in a study of human T cells and chemical hapten exposure. Overall study context: In the roughly 23-week study, patients were dosed weekly with diphenylcyclopropenone on the scalp throughout.

Study findings and constraints: DPC sensitization left the count of TCRs above 1 in 1000 unchanged.

Germline CDR1 MGHRA, CDR2 YSYEKL. This CDR3 is 16 amino acids long. The V end lost 1 base, the J end lost 0 bases, and 12 bases lay between the germline ends. Time point indicated: patch test 1, 2 weeks after DPC sensitization. Treatment specified: therapeutic diphenylcyclopropenone sensitization with weekly scalp DPC. Ahead of each patch test application, blood was drawn. TCRdb fed the RACE reads into MiXCR, producing one record per CDR3 protein. The sample has over 11,000 distinct CDR3 sequences, 16% seen once; the top ten hold about 7.2%. This clonotype was detected ten times or more. The antigen is undetermined.

The gene calls are TRBV4-1 and TRBJ1-1; unclear D gene. Sample: whole blood, taken in connection with sensitization to the hapten diphenylcyclopropenone (DPC). The receptor was derived from a woman aged 25 to 39 with alopecia areata. Some clones in this sample may be carry-over from other donors' samples. The CDR3 region is CASSQVFQPMNTEAFF. The CDR3, as DNA: TGCGCCAGCAGCCAAGTCTTCCAACCCATGAACACTGAAGCTTTCTTT.